This TCR beta chain appears in the sequencing data of a study of regulatory T cells in long-lasting Graves disease. Notes on the study in general: Persistent disease preferred TRBV28, TRBJ1-2 and TRBJ2-5. Shared public clonotypes totalled 2,741 in persistent patients, compared with roughly 970 in new patients.

Building of the TCR beta libraries involved iRepertoire HTBI primers and Arm-PCR of CDR3 regions. Using its own MiXCR run on the multiplex PCR reads, TCRdb lists one record per CDR3 protein. The sample has around 470,000 distinct CDR3 sequences; roughly 15% are singletons. The CDR3 loop spans 14 amino acids. Trimming removed 6 bases from V and 3 bases from J; junction bases left unmatched: 4. The germline V gene has CDR1 SGHAT and CDR2 FQNNGV. Time point here: newly diagnosed GD, antithyroid drugs for less than 3 months. RNA from PBMCs was the source of the TCR library. In its sample, this clonotype was seen many times. Antigen unknown. The sample was also linked to a second study, of T cells in Graves' hyperthyroidism and ophthalmopathy. That report adds: A first-round RT-PCR of the TCR CDR3 used the HTBI primer set. Appearing also in blood were most of the thyroid clonotypes expanded above 0.001.

The sample here was peripheral blood mononuclear cells (PBMCs), taken at new diagnosis, from a patient treated with antithyroid drugs. This sequence originates from a woman aged 45-60 years with Graves disease. This sequence joins TRBV11-2 and TRBJ2-1; 8 bases align to TRBD2. CDR3 nucleotide sequence: TGTGCCAGCAGGCGGGAGGCAGGCTACAATGAGCAGTTCTTC. It is translated as CASRREAGYNEQFF.